These 26 T cell receptor beta chains came from one sample sequenced in a study of cytomegalovirus exposure and HLA in healthy donors. PCR involved 60 Vbeta and 13 Jbeta primers. The repertoire was sequenced with immunoSEQ multiplex PCR; TCRdb's copy has only in-frame clones and lacks some. The table lists tens of thousands of clones, more than 55% of them singletons. The specimen was PBMCs. These receptors were obtained from a boy between 10 and 17 years old in good health and CMV-seropositive.

This chain links TRBV6-5 with TRBJ2-1, with 11 positions matching TRBD1. CDR3 size: 15 residues. Unmatched junction bases numbered 4, after V lost 0 bases and J lost 9 bases. Per the germline V gene, CDR1 is MNHEY and CDR2 is SVGAGI. The CDR3 bases are TGTGCCAGCAGTTACTCTGGACAGGGGGCTTCTGAGCAGTTCTTC. Translation: CASSYSGQGASEQFF.

This clone was picked up one time. This chain uses TRBV27 with TRBJ1-3; D remains unclear. The assigned J gene may be wrong: the sequence end matches TRBJ2-2 better. CDR3 length equals 12 residues. Germline CDR1 reads MNHEY; CDR2 reads SMNVEV (reference sequence). The CDR3 here is CASSFTAGELFF. The CDR3 DNA follows: TGTGCCAGCAGTTTCACCGCCGGGGAGCTGTTTTTT.

The V gene is TRBV4-2, the J gene TRBJ1-2, with TRBD1 matching 7 bases. Unmatched junction bases numbered 13, after V lost 1 base and J lost 5 bases. Germline loops: CDR1 LGHNA, CDR2 YNFKEQ. The CDR3 is made up of 17 amino acids. The DNA of the CDR3 is TGTGCCAGCAGCCAAGGAATCCTTGACAGGGAAGGTTATGGCTACACCTTC. Translation gives CASSQGILDREGYGYTF.

This clone was seen a few times. V is TRBV10-2 and J is TRBJ1-5; D is perhaps TRBD1 (6 bases). The CDR3 sequence is 15 residues long. V was clipped by 0 bases and J by 1 base, with 7 bases between them. In germline, CDR1 is WSHSY, CDR2 SAAADI. In DNA form, the CDR3 reads TGCGCCAGCAGTGAGTCCGACAGGAGCAATCAGCCCCAGCATTTT. It encodes CASSESDRSNQPQHF.

The chain carries TRBV19 and TRBJ1-1, with 7 positions matching TRBD1. J was trimmed by 2 bases and V by 6 bases; bases with no gene match: 12. CDR3 length: 16 residues. The germline V gene has CDR1 LNHDA and CDR2 SQIVND (reference sequence). Here the CDR3 reads CASSRTGLGDNTEAFF. The DNA for the CDR3 is TGTGCCAGTAGCAGGACAGGCTTGGGGGATAACACTGAAGCTTTCTTT.

V is TRBV7-7 and J is TRBJ2-2; no clear D. Germline values: CDR1 SSHAT, CDR2 FNYEAQ (reference sequence). CDR3 length equals 14 residues. The V end lost 8 bases, the J end lost 6 bases, and 16 bases lay between the germline ends. The CDR3 reads CASGPLVGAGELFF. The CDR3 DNA reads as TGTGCCAGCGGGCCCTTAGTAGGCGCCGGGGAGCTGTTTTTT.

Worth noting for this clone: Its ends do not fully match the called genes, so a read error is possible. The chain couples TRBV7-7 to TRBJ2-1; D unresolved. Germline V gene lookup returns CDR1 SSHAT and CDR2 FNYEAQ (reference sequence). The CDR3 is made up of 13 amino acids. CDR3 sequence: CASSLDSRNEQFF. The CDR3 bases are TGTGCTAGCAGCTTAGATTCCCGCAATGAGCAGTTCTTC.

The V call is TRBV27, the J call TRBJ2-3, with no clear D. V was shortened by 7 bases and J by 1 base, with 9 bases between the two germline ends. Germline V CDR1 and CDR2: MNHEY, SMNVEV (reference sequence). There are 13 residues in the CDR3. The CDR3 coding sequence is TGTGCCAGCACGGCCCGGGGCACAGATACGCAGTATTTT. Its translation is CASTARGTDTQYF.

As regards this clone: Other DNA sequences of this sample code for an identical CDR3. This chain connects TRBV6-6 to TRBJ2-1; no clear D gene. The CDR3 sequence is 13 residues long. V was pared by 2 bases and J by 4 bases, with 6 bases between. Germline V gene sequence: CDR1 MNHNY, CDR2 SVGAGI (reference sequence). CDR3 loop: CASSYGEYNEQFF. In DNA, the CDR3 is TGTGCCAGCAGTTACGGAGAGTACAATGAGCAGTTCTTC.

The chain carries TRBV2 and TRBJ1-2; 8 positions match TRBD1. The junction had 0 bases not matched to a gene; V was cut back by 6 bases and J by 3 bases. Germline values: CDR1 SNHLY, CDR2 FYNNEI. The CDR3 is 12 amino acids. Here the CDR3 reads CASRDRDYGYTF. CDR3 DNA sequence: TGTGCCAGCAGGGACAGGGACTATGGCTACACCTTC.

The chain recombines TRBV9 with TRBJ1-3, with 7 positions matching TRBD1. From germline, CDR1 is SGDLS and CDR2 YYNGEE. V trimming: 0 bases; J trimming: 2 bases; junction bases outside the gene matches: 5. The CDR3 covers 16 residues. The CDR3 sequence is CASSVEQGTAGNTIYF. The CDR3 coding sequence is TGTGCCAGCAGCGTAGAACAGGGGACAGCTGGAAACACCATATATTTT.

The V gene is TRBV6-1, the J gene TRBJ2-2; D not resolved. The length of the CDR3 is 12 residues. The ends were cut back, 1 base at V and 9 bases at J, with 6 bases in the middle. Germline values: CDR1 MNHNS, CDR2 SASEGT. CDR3 sequence reads: CASSEGRRELFF. Here the CDR3 DNA reads TGTGCCAGCAGTGAAGGGCGGAGGGAGCTGTTTTTT.

The J gene is TRBJ2-7, the V gene TRBV9, with D perhaps matching TRBD1 (5 bases). CDR1 and CDR2 from the germline V gene are SGDLS and YYNGEE. V was pared by 4 bases and J by 3 bases, with 8 bases between. This CDR3 has 12 amino acids. In DNA, the CDR3 is TGTGCCAGCAGCCCCCAGGGCTACGAGCAGTACTTC. Encoded protein: CASSPQGYEQYF. Looking up the rest from reference TRBV9 and TRBJ2-7 gives the full variable domain: DSGVTQTPKHLITATGQRVTLRCSPRSGDLSVYWYQQSLDQGLQFLIQYYNGEERAKGNILERFSAQQFPDLHSELNLSSLELGDSALYFCASSPQGYEQYFGPGTRLTVT.

The rearrangement joins TRBV30 to TRBJ2-1; TRBD1 agrees at 8 bases. The CDR3 runs to 14 residues. CDR1 GTSNPN and CDR2 SVGIG come from the germline V gene (reference sequence). V lost 3 bases to trimming and J lost 5 bases; unmatched junction nucleotides: 6. For the CDR3, the DNA is TGTGCCTGGAGCACCGGGACAGGCGACAATGAGCAGTTCTTC. Translated, it gives CAWSTGTGDNEQFF.

The V and J genes are TRBV19 and TRBJ2-3; D may be TRBD2 (5 bases). Germline assignment: CDR1 LNHDA and CDR2 SQIVND (reference sequence). Trimming took 4 bases from V and 6 from J, leaving 8 bases between them. The length of the CDR3 is 12 residues. The CDR3 sequence: CASSTIADTQYF. DNA of the CDR3: TGTGCCAGTAGTACCATAGCGGATACGCAGTATTTT.

V usage is TRBV30 and J usage is TRBJ1-5, with D perhaps matching TRBD1 (6 bases). Germline values: CDR1 GTSNPN, CDR2 SVGIG (reference sequence). V was clipped by 0 bases and J by 5 bases, with 11 bases between them. The CDR3 spans 14 residues. CDR3 in amino acids: CAWSVGGADQPQHF. CDR3 sequence (DNA): TGTGCCTGGAGTGTTGGGGGGGCGGATCAGCCCCAGCATTTT.

The V call is TRBV18, the J call TRBJ2-1; D might be TRBD1 (5 bases). From germline, CDR1 is KGHSH and CDR2 LQKENI. V dropped 4 bases and J dropped 9 bases, with 10 bases sitting between them. CDR3 length equals 12 residues. The CDR3 nucleotides are TGTGCCAGCTCACGCAGGGATACTGAGCAGTTCTTC. Translating gives CASSRRDTEQFF.

This clone has only a few counts. The CDR3 nucleotides read TGTGCCAGCTCACCGGGACAAAACGGGAACTCTGGAAACACCATATATTTT. Encoded protein: CASSPGQNGNSGNTIYF. The chain links TRBV18 to TRBJ1-3, with D possibly being TRBD1 (6 bases). Germline V gives CDR1 KGHSH, CDR2 LQKENI. The CDR3 covers 17 residues. Trimming took 3 bases from V and 0 from J, leaving 15 bases between them.

V gene TRBV29-1 combines with J gene TRBJ1-2; D remains unclear. Trimming left V 2 bases short and J 0 bases short, with 13 bases between. The CDR3 is 15 amino acids. From germline, CDR1 is SQVTM and CDR2 ANQGSEA. Here the CDR3 reads CSVEKFPLTNYGYTF. In nucleotides, the CDR3 is TGCAGCGTTGAAAAATTTCCCCTAACTAACTATGGCTACACCTTC.

The rearrangement uses TRBV28 and TRBJ2-7; TRBD1 matches 8 bases. The J segment lost 0 bases and the V segment lost 3 bases, leaving 4 bases of the junction unmatched. Germline CDR1 and CDR2: MDHEN and SYDVKM. The CDR3 covers 15 residues. The CDR3 region is CASSLTGAISYEQYF. The CDR3, as DNA: TGTGCCAGCAGTTTGACAGGGGCCATCTCCTACGAGCAGTACTTC.

The V gene is TRBV19, the J gene TRBJ2-7, with 11 bases that match TRBD2. Germline assignment: CDR1 LNHDA and CDR2 SQIVND (reference sequence). The CDR3 loop spans 16 amino acids. Trimming took 6 bases from V and 2 from J; bases not matched to a gene: 9. The CDR3 bases are TGTGCCAGTAGCAAAATCCTAGCGGGAGGCACCTACGAGCAGTACTTC. Its protein product is CASSKILAGGTYEQYF.

This chain links TRBV7-9 with TRBJ2-5, with a tentative D call TRBD2 (6 bases). CDR1 is SEHNR and CDR2 is FQNEAQ in the germline V gene (reference sequence). V gave up 5 bases and J gave up 0 bases, with 19 bases separating them. CDR3 size: 17 residues. CDR3 amino acids: CASSPTLGRPYQETQYF. In DNA form, the CDR3 reads TGTGCCAGCAGCCCCACCCTTGGGAGGCCGTACCAAGAGACCCAGTACTTC.

A few counts support this clone. The chain joins TRBV30 to TRBJ2-1; the D gene is possibly TRBD1 (6 bases). The CDR3 consists of 15 residues. Looked up from germline, CDR1 is GTSNPN and CDR2 is SVGIG (reference sequence). The V end lost 0 bases, the J end lost 2 bases, and 11 bases lay between the germline ends. The CDR3 here is CAWSVGGPPYNEQFF. CDR3 DNA sequence: TGTGCCTGGAGTGTAGGGGGTCCCCCCTACAATGAGCAGTTCTTC.

This clone was picked up a small number of times. This rearrangement joins TRBV4-2 to TRBJ2-3, with 7 bases that match TRBD2. The germline V gene has CDR1 LGHNA and CDR2 YNFKEQ. V lost 1 base to trimming and J lost 5 bases; unmatched junction nucleotides: 12. The CDR3 extends over 17 amino acids. CDR3 residues: CASSQGATGRTRDTQYF. The CDR3 DNA is TGTGCCAGCAGCCAAGGGGCCACCGGGAGGACAAGAGATACGCAGTATTTT.

The chain recombines TRBV5-1 with TRBJ2-3, with TRBD2 matching over 10 bases. The CDR3 is 18 amino acids. Germline lookup yields CDR1 SGHRS and CDR2 YFSETQ. V lost 4 bases, J lost 0 bases, and 11 bases stayed unmatched. DNA for the CDR3: TGCGCCAGCAGCCCCTGGACTAGCGGAACTGCCAGCACAGATACGCAGTATTTT. Translation: CASSPWTSGTASTDTQYF.

V gene TRBV28 combines with J gene TRBJ1-2, with 9 bases matching TRBD1. Looked up from germline, CDR1 is MDHEN and CDR2 is SYDVKM. The CDR3 runs 15 residues. V lost 5 bases to trimming and J lost 8 bases; unmatched junction nucleotides: 12. The chain's CDR3 is CASSPPWGQGEGYTF. The CDR3 coding sequence is TGTGCCAGCAGTCCTCCCTGGGGACAGGGTGAGGGCTACACCTTC.